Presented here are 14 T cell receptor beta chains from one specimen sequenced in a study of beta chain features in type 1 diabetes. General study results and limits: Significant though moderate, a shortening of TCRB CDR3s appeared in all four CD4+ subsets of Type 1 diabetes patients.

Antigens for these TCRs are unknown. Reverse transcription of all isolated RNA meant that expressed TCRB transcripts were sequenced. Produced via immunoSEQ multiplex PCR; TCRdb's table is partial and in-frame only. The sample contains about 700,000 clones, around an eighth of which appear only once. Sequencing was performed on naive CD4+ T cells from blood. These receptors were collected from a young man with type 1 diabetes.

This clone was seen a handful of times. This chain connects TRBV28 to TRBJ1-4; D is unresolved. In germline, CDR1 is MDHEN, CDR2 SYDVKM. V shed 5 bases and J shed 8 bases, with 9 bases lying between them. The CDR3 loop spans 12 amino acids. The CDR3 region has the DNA TGTGCCAGCAGTCCAGGTCCGGAAAAACTGTTTTTT. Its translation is CASSPGPEKLFF.

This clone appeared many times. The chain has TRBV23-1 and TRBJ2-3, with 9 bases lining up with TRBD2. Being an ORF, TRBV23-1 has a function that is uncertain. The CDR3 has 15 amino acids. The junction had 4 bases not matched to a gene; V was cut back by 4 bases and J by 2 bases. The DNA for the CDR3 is TGCGCCAGCAGTCCTTGGACTAGCGACACAGATACGCAGTATTTT. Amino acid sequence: CASSPWTSDTDTQYF.

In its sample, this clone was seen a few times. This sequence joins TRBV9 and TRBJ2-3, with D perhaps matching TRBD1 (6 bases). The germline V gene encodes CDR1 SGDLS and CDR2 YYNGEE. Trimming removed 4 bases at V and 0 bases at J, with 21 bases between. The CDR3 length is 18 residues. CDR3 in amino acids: CASSPWDIPLGSTDTQYF. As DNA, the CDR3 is TGTGCCAGCAGCCCCTGGGACATTCCCCTGGGCAGCACAGATACGCAGTATTTT.

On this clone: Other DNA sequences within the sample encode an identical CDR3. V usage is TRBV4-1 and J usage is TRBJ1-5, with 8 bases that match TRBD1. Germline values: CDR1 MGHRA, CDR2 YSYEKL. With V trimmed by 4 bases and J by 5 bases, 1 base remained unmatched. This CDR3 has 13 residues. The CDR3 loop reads CASSPQGDQPQHF. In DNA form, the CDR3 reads TGCGCCAGCAGCCCACAGGGGGATCAGCCCCAGCATTTT.

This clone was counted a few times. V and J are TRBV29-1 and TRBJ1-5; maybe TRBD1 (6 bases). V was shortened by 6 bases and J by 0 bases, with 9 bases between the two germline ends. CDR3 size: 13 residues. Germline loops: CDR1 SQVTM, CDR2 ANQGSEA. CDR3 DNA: TGCAGCGTGGGGGGACATAGCAATCAGCCCCAGCATTTT. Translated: CSVGGHSNQPQHF.

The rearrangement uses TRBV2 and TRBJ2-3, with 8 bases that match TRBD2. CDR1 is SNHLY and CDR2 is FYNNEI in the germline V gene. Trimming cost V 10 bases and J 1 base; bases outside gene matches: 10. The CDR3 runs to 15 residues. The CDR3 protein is CATSGAGGRTDTQYF. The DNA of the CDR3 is TGTGCCACCTCGGGGGCGGGGGGTCGCACAGATACGCAGTATTTT.

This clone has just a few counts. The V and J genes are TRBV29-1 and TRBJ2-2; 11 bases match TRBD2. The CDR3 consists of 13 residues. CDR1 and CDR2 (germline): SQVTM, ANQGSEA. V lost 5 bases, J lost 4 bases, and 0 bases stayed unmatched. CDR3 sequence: CSVLAGGTGELFF. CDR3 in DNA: TGCAGCGTTCTAGCGGGGGGCACCGGGGAGCTGTTTTTT.

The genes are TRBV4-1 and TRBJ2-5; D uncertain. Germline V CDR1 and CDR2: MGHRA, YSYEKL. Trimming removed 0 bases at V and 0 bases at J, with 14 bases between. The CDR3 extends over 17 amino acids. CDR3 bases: TGCGCCAGCAGCCAAGAAAGTTCGGGTATTTACCAAGAGACCCAGTACTTC. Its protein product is CASSQESSGIYQETQYF.

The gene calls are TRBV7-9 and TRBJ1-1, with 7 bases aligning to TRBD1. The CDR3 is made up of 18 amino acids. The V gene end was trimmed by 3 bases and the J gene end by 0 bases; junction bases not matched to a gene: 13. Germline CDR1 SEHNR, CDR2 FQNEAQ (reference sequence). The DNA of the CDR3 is TGTGCCAGCAGCTTGGGTACAGGGGTCATCGGGGTGAACACTGAAGCTTTCTTT. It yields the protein CASSLGTGVIGVNTEAFF. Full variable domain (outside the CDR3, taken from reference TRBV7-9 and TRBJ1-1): DTGVSQNPRHKITKRGQNVTFRCDPISEHNRLYWYRQTLGQGPEFLTYFQNEAQLEKSRLLSDRFSAERPKGSFSTLEIQRTEQGDSAMYLCASSLGTGVIGVNTEAFFGQGTRLTVV.

The CDR3 loop reads CATSRVSGGRETQYF. CDR3 bases: TGTGCCACCAGCAGAGTTAGCGGGGGTCGGGAGACCCAGTACTTC. This sequence joins TRBV15 and TRBJ2-5; TRBD2 matches 9 bases. The CDR3 consists of 15 residues. The J segment lost 5 bases and the V segment lost 1 base, leaving 5 bases of the junction unmatched. CDR1 is LNHNV, CDR2 YYDKDF, per germline (reference sequence).

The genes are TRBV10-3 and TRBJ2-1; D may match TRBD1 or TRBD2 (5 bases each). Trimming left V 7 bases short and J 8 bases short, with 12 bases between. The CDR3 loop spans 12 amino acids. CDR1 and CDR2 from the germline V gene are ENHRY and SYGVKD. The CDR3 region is CAIKERGDEQFF. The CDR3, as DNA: TGTGCCATCAAGGAGAGGGGCGATGAGCAGTTCTTC.

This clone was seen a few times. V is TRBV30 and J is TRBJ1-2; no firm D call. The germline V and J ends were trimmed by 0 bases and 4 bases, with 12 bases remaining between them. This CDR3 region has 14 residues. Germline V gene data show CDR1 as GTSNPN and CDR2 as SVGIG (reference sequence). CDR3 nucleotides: TGTGCCTGGAGTGTATCTCGGGAAAGCTATGGCTACACCTTC. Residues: CAWSVSRESYGYTF. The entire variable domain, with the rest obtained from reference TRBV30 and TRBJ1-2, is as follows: SQTIHQWPATLVQPVGSPLSLECTVEGTSNPNLYWYRQAAGRGLQLLFYSVGIGQISSEVPQNLSASRPQDRQFILSSKKLLLSDSGFYLCAWSVSRESYGYTFGSGTRLTVV.

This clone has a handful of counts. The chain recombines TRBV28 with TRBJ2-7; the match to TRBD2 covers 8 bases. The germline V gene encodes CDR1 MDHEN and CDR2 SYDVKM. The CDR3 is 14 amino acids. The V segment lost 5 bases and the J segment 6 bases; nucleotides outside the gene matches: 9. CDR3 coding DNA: TGTGCCAGCAGTCCGGGTAGCGGGGTTCCCGAGCAGTACTTC. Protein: CASSPGSGVPEQYF.

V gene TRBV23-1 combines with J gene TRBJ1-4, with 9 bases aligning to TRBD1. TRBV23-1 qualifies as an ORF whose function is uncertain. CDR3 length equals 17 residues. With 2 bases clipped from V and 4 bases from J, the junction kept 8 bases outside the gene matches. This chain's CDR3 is CASSQPGQGMGNEKLFF. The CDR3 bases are TGCGCCAGCAGTCAACCCGGACAGGGGATGGGTAATGAAAAACTGTTTTTT.